Following are 5 T cell receptor beta chains from one sample sequenced in a study of Ad26.COV2.S vaccination and SARS-CoV-2 variants. TCRdb's table, derived via immunoSEQ multiplex PCR, lists solely in-frame clones and lacks some. The sample records hundreds of thousands of clones, nearly 90% being singletons. Treatment defined: around 19 received Ad26.COV2.S at low or high dose, single or two shots; 5 received placebo; per-sample allocation not given. Specimens were obtained on day 63 following the first vaccine or placebo injection. The sequencing here drew on peripheral blood, taken in a trial of Ad26.COV2.S vaccine versus placebo. Receptor source: a person between 18 and 59 years old who received the Ad26.COV2.S COVID-19 vaccine or a placebo.

The chain carries TRBV7-2 and TRBJ2-3; 9 bases are shared with TRBD1. Germline CDR1 and CDR2: SGHTA and FQGNSA. V shed 4 bases, J shed 8 bases, and the junction held 4 bases outside the gene matches. The CDR3 runs 13 residues. The CDR3 sequence: CASSSDRGVTQYF. CDR3 in DNA: TGTGCCAGCAGCTCGGACAGGGGCGTTACGCAGTATTTT.

This chain links TRBV24-1 with TRBJ2-5; D unresolved. The CDR3 consists of 12 residues. Germline assignment: CDR1 KGHDR and CDR2 SFDVKD. Trimming pared 1 base from V and 5 bases from J, leaving 4 bases between. The CDR3 coding sequence is TGTGCCACCAGTGATTTTGGGGAGACCCAGTACTTC. This codes for CATSDFGETQYF.

The chain couples TRBV18 to TRBJ1-1, with D perhaps matching TRBD1 (5 bases). From germline, CDR1 is KGHSH and CDR2 LQKENI. The CDR3 contains 14 residues. V gave up 6 bases and J gave up 4 bases, with 15 bases separating them. As DNA, the CDR3 is TGTGCCAGCTCTCCTCGTGGGGGGGGCACTGAAGCTTTCTTT. This codes for CASSPRGGGTEAFF.

The V and J genes are TRBV5-6 and TRBJ1-4; 7 bases map to TRBD1. This CDR3 has 15 residues. J was trimmed by 8 bases and V by 2 bases; bases with no gene match: 9. Germline V gene sequence: CDR1 SGHDT, CDR2 YYEEEE. The DNA for the CDR3 is TGTGCCAGCAGCTTCTTAGGGGGCGGCTGGGAAAAACTGTTTTTT. It yields the protein CASSFLGGGWEKLFF.

This chain links TRBV4-2 with TRBJ2-1; TRBD2 aligns across 12 bases. The V segment lost 0 bases and the J segment 0 bases; nucleotides outside the gene matches: 9. This CDR3 has 20 residues. The V gene's germline CDR1 is LGHNA and CDR2 YNFKEQ. The CDR3 is CASSQDQRLAGGSSYNEQFF. The CDR3 bases are TGTGCCAGCAGCCAAGATCAGAGGCTAGCGGGGGGGAGCTCCTACAATGAGCAGTTCTTC.